This TCR beta chain was sequenced during a study of T cell changes during pregnancy in multiple sclerosis (dated 2019 in TCRdb). Study-level background: In women with multiple sclerosis, the researchers looked at how the T cell repertoire shifted as pregnancy progressed.

The germline V gene (reference sequence) sets CDR1 to MNHEY and CDR2 to SMNVEV. Trimmed from V: 5 bases; trimmed from J: 3 bases; junction bases lacking a gene match: 10. The CDR3 covers 15 residues, taking in both the cysteine and the phenylalanine. The read is trimmed to its CDR3 DNA, 45 bases read in frame from base 1. Libraries were made using the immunoSEQ multiplex PCR assay. The immuneACCESS repertoire file appears here via TCRdb, limited to in-frame rearrangements. These files lack a portion of the clones; in checked studies, under half of the deficit traces to unresolved V genes, and the cause of the others is not known. The sample profile shows 75,000 to 100,000 clones; 75% to 95% of them were found once. Approximately 1.7% of the sample comes from the top ten. Remarks on this clone: Which antigen it targets is not known. The sample holds no much larger clone one base away, and base qualities are not on file.

The sequence came from a female donor in good health, enrolled as a control in a pregnancy study. The rearranged chain carries TRBV27 and TRBJ2-7; 7 central bases correspond to TRBD2. This sample comprised peripheral blood, obtained after pregnancy. The sequenced DNA is TGTGCCAGCAGTCGAAACCCCCTAGCGGACTACGAGCAGTACTTC. Translation gives CASSRNPLADYEQYF.